Listed below are T cell receptor beta chains from one sample, sequenced in a study of T cells after yellow fever vaccination. MiXCR was run by TCRdb on the 5' RACE reads, yielding one entry per CDR3 protein. The sample includes 100,000 to 150,000 distinct CDR3 sequences, 6.5% to 8% seen only once; the top ten take approximately 2.7%. The starting material was CD4+ T cells sorted from PBMCs, obtained around 10 days after the first yellow fever vaccination. These receptors were obtained from a young man who received the YFV17D yellow fever vaccine. The CDR3 runs from the conserved cysteine through the conserved F or W. D genes are given only for firm matches. Some rows mark clone size as missing; the rest say once, few, many or name a class of expanded clone.

clone size	D gene	V gene	J gene	CDR3 DNA	CDR3 protein
NA	NA	TRBV14	TRBJ2-6	TGTGCCAGCAGCCAAGAGTTAGGAGCCAACGTCCTGACTTTC	CASSQELGANVLTF
many	TRBD2	TRBV2	TRBJ2-2	TGTGCCAGCAGCGAGGGACTAGCGGGGGCGAACACCGGGGAGCTGTTTTTT	CASSEGLAGANTGELFF
many	NA	TRBV6-1	TRBJ1-5	TGTGCCAGCAGTGAAGGGAACAGAGGGGGTTATCAGCCCCAGCATTTT	CASSEGNRGGYQPQHF
many	TRBD1	TRBV7-9	TRBJ2-5	TGTGCCAGCAGCTTCGGGACAGGGTTGTCGGAGACCCAGTACTTC	CASSFGTGLSETQYF
many	TRBD1	TRBV6-5	TRBJ2-2	TGTGCCAGCAGACTCCTGAGGGGGCGCGGCACCGGGGAGCTGTTTTTT	CASRLLRGRGTGELFF
few	NA	TRBV5-1	TRBJ1-6	TGCGCCAGCAGCCAGGGCGCGGATTCACCCCTCCACTTT	CASSQGADSPLHF
many	NA	TRBV10-3	TRBJ1-2	TGTGCCATCAGTGGGGTGGCGGGAACCTATGGCTACACCTTC	CAISGVAGTYGYTF
NA	TRBD1	TRBV4-3	TRBJ1-5	TGCGCCAGCAGCCAGAAGACAGGGATCTTTAGCGGGAATCAGCCCCAGCATTTT	CASSQKTGIFSGNQPQHF
many	TRBD1	TRBV28	TRBJ1-1	TGTGCCAGCAGTTTATGGGCCGACAGGGGGAACACTGAAGCTTTCTTT	CASSLWADRGNTEAFF
many	NA	TRBV5-1	TRBJ2-3	TGCGCCAGCAACGAAGATAGCACAGATACGCAGTATTTT	CASNEDSTDTQYF
many	TRBD1	TRBV5-1	TRBJ1-2	TGCGCCAGCAGCTTGGTTGCGGTTGGACAGGGACTTATCGGCTACACCTTC	CASSLVAVGQGLIGYTF
many	NA	TRBV7-6	TRBJ1-1	TGTGCCAGCAGCCGACGATACGGCGGGTACACTGAAGCTTTCTTT	CASSRRYGGYTEAFF
many	TRBD2	TRBV7-2	TRBJ2-7	TGTGCCAGCAGCTTATACGGGACTAGTCTTTCCCTCGAGCAGTACTTC	CASSLYGTSLSLEQYF
many	TRBD1	TRBV4-2	TRBJ2-1	TGTGCCAGCAGCCAAGCCAGGGGGCGGATCAATGAGCAGTTCTTC	CASSQARGRINEQFF